This TCR beta chain was sequenced during a study of PD-L1 blockade in urothelial cancer (dated by TCRdb to the late 2010s). Broadly, across the study: Twenty-five of 29 patients were males with bladder-origin urothelial cancer, and 18 of 29 reported a prior smoking history. Patients had an ECOG performance status of 0 or 1 and had received between 0 and 3 prior chemotherapy regimens. Whole exome sequencing and RNA sequencing of pretreatment tumors were performed alongside TCR sequencing in the same patients. Blood samples were analyzed at two time points: 3 weeks after treatment start (second dose) and 6 weeks after treatment start. Nine patients achieved durable clinical benefit and about 19 did not. Blood samples yielded a median of roughly 150,000 T cells and more than 80,000 unique TCRs, with median clonality about 0.08. The study, an exploratory multi-omic analysis, examined somatic, immune and clinical correlates of response to PD-L1 blockade with atezolizumab in urothelial cancer. Some 29 patients had pretreatment blood TCR-seq, around 24 had at least one posttreatment blood collection, and around 24 had tumor TCR-seq. TCR sequencing covered pretreatment tumor samples and matched, serially collected peripheral blood taken before and after atezolizumab treatment. Progression-free survival longer than 6 months counted as durable clinical benefit, and TCR features were additionally tested against both progression-free and overall survival.

Taken with the paper, the label for time point translates to: pretreatment peripheral blood. The Qiagen DNeasy Blood extraction kit was used to purify genomic DNA from total PBMCs and from tumor samples. PBMCs were collected pretreatment and during treatment, and were isolated and stored as previously described. Synthetic TCR analog templates were spiked into each PCR to estimate absolute template abundance from read counts. The immunoSEQ assay was used to amplify TCRbeta CDR3 regions from genomic DNA with bias-controlled V and J gene primers. Sequencing of rearranged TCRbeta segments was done at approximately 20X coverage. The original methods were these. Clustering was used to correct sequencing errors, and CDR3s were annotated against IMGT so that V, D and J genes could be assigned. Out-of-frame and stop-codon sequences were excluded, and only productive TCRbeta rearrangements were used in downstream analyses. Clonality was calculated as one minus the Shannon entropy normalized by the log of the number of unique productive sequences. Fisher's exact test with Benjamini-Hochberg correction, using a cutoff of adjusted p below 0.01, was how clones that differed between time points or between blood and tumor were identified. Drawn from immuneACCESS, this table holds only the in-frame rearrangements with V and J called that TCRdb kept. Clones are partly lost; checked studies trace under half to an unresolved V gene and leave the rest unexplained. That table furnishes V, J and clone size, whereas the DNA furnished D and trimming. The sample data list 40,000 to 55,000 clones, and roughly 90% of these were observed just once. Jointly, the top ten make up around 25% of the sample.

Concerning this clone itself: It has no known antigen specificity. Per-base quality was not reported, and no clone a single base away is much larger than it.

Between the V and J ends, shortened by 1 base and 7 bases respectively, the junction contains 14 bases. Sequences SGHDT (CDR1) and YYEEEE (CDR2) are obtained from the germline V gene. Including the terminal cysteine and phenylalanine, the CDR3 comprises 14 residues. Just the 42-base CDR3 DNA is kept, in frame starting at base 1. Paper-wide results and their limitations: At 3 weeks after the start of treatment, tumor-associated TCR clones in peripheral blood had expanded more in patients with durable benefit (n ≈ 24, p = 0.022). Improved progression-free and overall survival was associated with having pretreatment peripheral blood TCR clonality below the median. Because the sample size was small (n ≈ 29) and many of the analyses were exploratory, the results are meant to be hypothesis-generating.

The sequencing here drew on PBMCs, taken around atezolizumab (anti-PD-L1) treatment. Recombination linked TRBV5-6 to TRBJ1-2; the best D guess is TRBD1, with 5 bases matching. The TCR was taken from a donor at least 40 years old with urothelial cancer. The CDR3 region reads CASSLLVRAAGYTF. In nucleotides, the sequence is TGTGCCAGCAGCTTGTTAGTCAGGGCGGCTGGCTACACCTTC.